The 24 T cell receptor beta chains below were found in one sample sequenced in a study of T cells in Graves' hyperthyroidism and ophthalmopathy. Regions amplified from RNA transcripts were the TCR beta CDR3 regions. HTBI primers were employed in a first-round RT-PCR of the TCR CDR3. TCRdb itself ran the multiplex PCR reads through MiXCR, one entry per CDR3 protein. The sample carries 300,000 to 450,000 distinct CDR3 sequences, approximately 13% recorded once. The sequenced sample consisted of blood. The origin of the receptors is a man under 40 with Graves' hyperthyroidism that later progressed to Graves' ophthalmopathy.

This clonotype was observed at least ten times. The rearrangement links TRBV7-9 to TRBJ2-3; TRBD2 matches at 9 bases. Germline CDR1 reads SEHNR; CDR2 reads FQNEAQ (reference sequence). The CDR3 is 16 residues long. Trimming took 3 bases from V and 2 from J; bases not matched to a gene: 6. Here the CDR3 reads CASSFPAGGITDTQYF. The CDR3 DNA reads TGTGCCAGCAGCTTCCCAGCGGGGGGAATCACAGATACGCAGTATTTT.

This clonotype was detected ten times or more. This sequence joins TRBV28 and TRBJ2-4, with 8 bases lining up with TRBD1. The CDR3 loop spans 16 amino acids. Trimming at V came to 3 bases and at J to 6 bases, leaving 10 bases not matched to a gene. The germline V gene encodes CDR1 MDHEN and CDR2 SYDVKM. DNA for the CDR3: TGTGCCAGCAGTTTGCTGGCAGGGGGCGTCGGAAACATTCAGTACTTC. Translating gives CASSLLAGGVGNIQYF.

This clonotype showed up many times. The J gene is TRBJ2-7, the V gene TRBV5-1, with D perhaps matching TRBD1 (6 bases). V lost 6 bases and J lost 0, with 13 bases in between. The CDR3 runs to 14 residues. Germline V gene data show CDR1 as SGHRS and CDR2 as YFSETQ. CDR3 residues: CASTAGVPSYEQYF. Here the CDR3 DNA reads TGCGCCAGCACCGCAGGGGTTCCCTCCTACGAGCAGTACTTC. Full variable domain (missing parts from reference TRBV5-1 and TRBJ2-7): KAGVTQTPRYLIKTRGQQVTLSCSPISGHRSVSWYQQTPGQGLQFLFEYFSETQRNKGNFPGRFSGRQFSNSRSEMNVSTLELGDSALYLCASTAGVPSYEQYFGPGTRLTVT.

The chain recombines TRBV7-2 with TRBJ1-4; a weak D match, TRBD1 (5 bases). The V end was cut by 4 bases, the J end by 14 bases, with 14 bases between. This CDR3 region has 12 residues. Germline V gene sequence: CDR1 SGHTA, CDR2 FQGNSA. The CDR3 spells CASSSTGSGLFF. As DNA, the CDR3 is TGTGCCAGCAGCTCTACAGGATCGGGTCTGTTTTTT.

Turning to this clonotype: Germline and junction disagree at one end, which may indicate a read error. V gene TRBV5-1 combines with J gene TRBJ1-1; 8 positions match TRBD1. The V gene's germline CDR1 is SGHRS and CDR2 YFSETQ. The length of the CDR3 is 15 residues. The CDR3 DNA sequence: TGCGCCGGCAGCTTGGTTGGAACAGGGGGCACTGAAGCTTTCTTT. Translated, it gives CAGSLVGTGGTEAFF. Full variable domain (rest looked up from reference TRBV5-1 and TRBJ1-1): KAGVTQTPRYLIKTRGQQVTLSCSPISGHRSVSWYQQTPGQGLQFLFEYFSETQRNKGNFPGRFSGRQFSNSRSEMNVSTLELGDSALYLCAGSLVGTGGTEAFFGQGTRLTVV.

This clonotype was detected a few times. The V and J genes are TRBV5-1 and TRBJ2-5, with 7 bases matching TRBD2. CDR1 is SGHRS and CDR2 is YFSETQ in the germline V gene. This CDR3 comprises 16 residues. Trimming took 4 bases from V and 2 from J; bases not matched to a gene: 11. Here the CDR3 DNA reads TGCGCCAGCAGCGCGGGGGACCGCTGGGGACAAGAGACCCAGTACTTC. Encoded protein: CASSAGDRWGQETQYF.

The table lists this clonotype with many counts. This chain uses TRBV11-3 with TRBJ2-5; D possibly uses TRBD1 or TRBD2 (5 bases each). This CDR3 region has 17 residues. Germline V gene lookup returns CDR1 SGHNT and CDR2 YENEEA. The V and J ends lost 5 bases and 5 bases respectively, with 24 bases between them. The CDR3 sequence: CASSTGTRDGSWETQYF. The CDR3 nucleotides are TGTGCCAGCAGCACCGGGACGAGAGATGGAAGCTGGGAGACCCAGTACTTC.

Comment on this clonotype: A single base separates this from a much larger clone, so it may be a read error. The J gene is TRBJ1-1, the V gene TRBV2; TRBD1 might be the D (5 bases). Germline V gene data show CDR1 as SNHLY and CDR2 as FYNNEI. The CDR3 contains 15 residues. The chain's CDR3 is CASTWTPSGVTEASF. The CDR3 region has the DNA TGTGCCAGCACTTGGACACCTTCGGGTGTCACTGAAGCTTCCTTT. Combining the CDR3 with reference TRBV2 and TRBJ1-1 gives the whole variable domain EPEVTQTPSHQVTQMGQEVILRCVPISNHLYFYWYRQILGQKVEFLVSFYNNEISEKSEIFDDQFSVERPDGSNFTLKIRSTKLEDSAMYFCASTWTPSGVTEASFGQGTRLTVV.

This clonotype was recorded at least ten times. The V call is TRBV6-1, the J call TRBJ2-5; 11 nucleotides match TRBD1. J lost 4 bases, V lost 5 bases, and 6 bases had no gene match. Looked up from germline, CDR1 is MNHNS and CDR2 is SASEGT. This CDR3 has 15 amino acids. The CDR3 loop reads CASSTSGTGGETQYF. The CDR3 DNA reads as TGTGCCAGCAGTACCTCCGGGACAGGGGGAGAGACCCAGTACTTC.

This clonotype was seen ten or more times. The genes are TRBV19 and TRBJ2-7; TRBD1 matches at 7 bases. CDR3 length: 16 amino acids. V gave up 0 bases and J gave up 5 bases; unmatched junction bases: 10. Germline loops: CDR1 LNHDA, CDR2 SQIVND (reference sequence). As DNA, the CDR3 is TGTGCCAGTAGTATAGATCTATTCGGGACAGCCGACGAGCAGTACTTC. Translating it yields CASSIDLFGTADEQYF.

The rearrangement links TRBV5-4 to TRBJ1-6; 8 nucleotides match TRBD1. The CDR3 runs 16 residues. CDR1 SGHNT and CDR2 YYREEE come from the germline V gene (reference sequence). V lost 0 bases and J lost 7; bases outside the gene matches: 6. CDR3 sequence: CASSLVADRGNSPLHF. CDR3 DNA: TGTGCCAGCAGCTTGGTGGCTGACAGGGGAAATTCACCCCTCCACTTT.

This chain's CDR3 is CATSDSRVYRGYTF. CDR3 in DNA: TGTGCCACCAGTGATTCCAGGGTTTATCGTGGCTACACCTTC. The V gene is TRBV24-1, the J gene TRBJ1-2; perhaps TRBD1 as D (5 bases). The germline V and J ends were trimmed by 2 bases and 7 bases, with 13 bases remaining between them. CDR1 is KGHDR and CDR2 is SFDVKD in the germline V gene. This CDR3 region has 14 residues.

This clonotype was seen a few times. The chain links TRBV19 to TRBJ2-7; 7 positions agree with TRBD2. J was trimmed by 0 bases and V by 3 bases; bases with no gene match: 17. The CDR3 length is 19 residues. The germline CDR1 and CDR2 sequences are LNHDA and SQIVND (reference sequence). In nucleotides, the CDR3 is TGTGCCAGTAGTATCCGTGCCGGGACTACAAAGAGGGGCTCCTACGAGCAGTACTTC. Translation gives CASSIRAGTTKRGSYEQYF.

V is TRBV24-1 and J is TRBJ1-5; D uncertain. With 4 bases removed from V and 2 bases from J, the gap between germline ends came to 8 bases. CDR3 length: 14 amino acids. The germline V gene has CDR1 KGHDR and CDR2 SFDVKD. The CDR3 DNA reads TGTGCCACCAGTGAGCCGCGAGGCAATCAGCCCCAGCATTTT. Protein sequence: CATSEPRGNQPQHF.

This rearrangement joins TRBV6-2 or TRBV6-3 to TRBJ2-5; 13 nucleotides match TRBD2. V lost 6 bases to trimming and J lost 4 bases; unmatched junction nucleotides: 11. The CDR3 has 17 amino acids. Germline CDR1 is MNHEY and CDR2 is SVGEGT. CDR3: CASRKTSGGAIGETQYF. The DNA for the CDR3 is TGTGCCAGCAGAAAAACTAGCGGGGGGGCCATTGGAGAGACCCAGTACTTC.

The chain employs TRBV6-1 and TRBJ1-1, with a possible D match to TRBD1 (5 bases). This CDR3 has 14 residues. Trimming took off 2 bases at V and 2 bases at J, with 9 bases between the two ends. The germline CDR1 and CDR2 sequences are MNHNS and SASEGT. The CDR3 region is CASSERGRNTEAFF. The DNA for the CDR3 is TGTGCCAGCAGTGAAAGGGGCAGAAACACTGAAGCTTTCTTT.

This sequence joins TRBV11-1 and TRBJ1-2, with D hard to call. Trimming left V 5 bases short and J 1 base short, with 20 bases between. Germline lookup yields CDR1 SGHAT and CDR2 FQDESV (reference sequence). The CDR3 has 17 residues. In DNA, the CDR3 is TGTGCCAGCAGCGCGGGAAGCCCAACGGGTTTTAACTATGGCTACACCTTC. Translated, it gives CASSAGSPTGFNYGYTF.

This rearrangement joins TRBV29-1 to TRBJ1-6, with D possibly being TRBD1 (5 bases). V lost 0 bases and J lost 9, with 12 bases in between. This CDR3 comprises 14 residues. Looked up from germline, CDR1 is SQVTM and CDR2 is ANQGSEA. Written as DNA, the CDR3 is TGCAGCGTTGAAGATGGGGGGATGGGTTCACCCCTCCACTTT. Encoded protein: CSVEDGGMGSPLHF.

At least ten counts were recorded for this clonotype. V is TRBV29-1 and J is TRBJ1-4; TRBD1 is a possible D gene (6 bases). With 7 bases removed from V and 2 bases from J, the gap between germline ends came to 11 bases. The CDR3 is 13 amino acids. Germline loops: CDR1 SQVTM, CDR2 ANQGSEA. The CDR3, as DNA: TGCAGCGCAACAGGGTTGACTAATGAAAAACTGTTTTTT. Amino acids: CSATGLTNEKLFF.

This clonotype was counted a few times. The gene calls are TRBV6-5 and TRBJ2-7; D is perhaps TRBD2 (6 bases). CDR3 length: 15 amino acids. V gave up 6 bases and J gave up 3 bases, with 18 bases separating them. CDR1 and CDR2 from the germline V gene are MNHEY and SVGAGI. CDR3 DNA: TGTGCCAGCAGGTCACTCGGGGGAAGGGGCTACGAGCAGTACTTC. The encoded protein is CASRSLGGRGYEQYF.

This clonotype was recorded a few times. V and J are TRBV4-1 and TRBJ2-1, with 12 bases identical to TRBD1. The CDR3 runs 16 residues. The germline gives CDR1 MGHRA, CDR2 YSYEKL. V shed 3 bases and J 10 bases; nucleotides not matched to a gene: 10. The CDR3 region is CASSHPPGQGAGEQFF. In DNA, the CDR3 is TGCGCCAGCAGCCACCCCCCGGGACAGGGGGCAGGAGAGCAGTTCTTC.

This clonotype was observed at least ten times. The rearrangement uses TRBV2 and TRBJ2-3, with D possibly TRBD1 on 6 matching bases. Trimming pared 6 bases from V and 4 bases from J, leaving 11 bases between. This CDR3 has 13 residues. CDR1 and CDR2 from the germline V gene are SNHLY and FYNNEI. The CDR3 nucleotides read TGTGCCAGCAGGCTCTCAGGGGCAGATACGCAGTATTTT. Amino acids: CASRLSGADTQYF.

This clonotype was recorded at least ten times. This chain connects TRBV12-3 or TRBV12-4 to TRBJ1-2, with a possible D match to TRBD1 (6 bases). Between the trimmed V and J ends, which lost 6 bases and 3 bases, there was a span of 14 bases. There are 14 residues in the CDR3. CDR3 residues: CASRGAAPHYGYTF. DNA of the CDR3: TGTGCCAGCAGGGGGGCCGCACCCCACTATGGCTACACCTTC.

This sequence joins TRBV10-2 and TRBJ2-3; D gene uncertain. In germline, CDR1 is WSHSY, CDR2 SAAADI. The V end was cut by 2 bases, the J end by 5 bases, with 2 bases between. There are 11 residues in the CDR3. In DNA form, the CDR3 reads TGCGCCAGCAGTGAGAGAGATACGCAGTATTTT. This encodes CASSERDTQYF.